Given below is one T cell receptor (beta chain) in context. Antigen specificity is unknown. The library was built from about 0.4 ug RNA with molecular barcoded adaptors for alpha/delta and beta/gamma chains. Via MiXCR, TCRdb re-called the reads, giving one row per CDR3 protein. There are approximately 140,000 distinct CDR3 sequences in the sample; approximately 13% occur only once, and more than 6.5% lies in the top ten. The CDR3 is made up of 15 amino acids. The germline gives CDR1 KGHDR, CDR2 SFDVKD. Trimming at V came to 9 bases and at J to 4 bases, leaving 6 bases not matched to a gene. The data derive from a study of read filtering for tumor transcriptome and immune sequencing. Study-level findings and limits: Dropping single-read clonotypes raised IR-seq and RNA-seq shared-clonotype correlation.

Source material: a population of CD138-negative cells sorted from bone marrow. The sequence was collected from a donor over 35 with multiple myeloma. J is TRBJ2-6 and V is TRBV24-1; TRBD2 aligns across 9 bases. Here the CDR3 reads CATSSGGIGANVLTF. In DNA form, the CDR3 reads TGTGCCACCTCCAGCGGGGGGATAGGGGCCAACGTCCTGACTTTC.